A single sample is the source of the 17 T cell receptor beta chains below, sequenced in a study of PD-L1 blockade in urothelial cancer. Time point denoted: pretreatment peripheral blood. Sequenced by immunoSEQ multiplex PCR; TCRdb stores in-frame clones only, minus some. The sample contains some 71,000 clones, about 90% of which appear only once. The starting material was PBMCs, obtained around atezolizumab (anti-PD-L1) treatment. All receptors derive from a man in his 60s with urothelial cancer.

The rearrangement links TRBV7-8 to TRBJ1-2; D not resolved. The CDR3 totals 13 residues. V shed 1 base and J shed 2 bases, with 5 bases lying between them. Per the germline V gene, CDR1 is SGHVS and CDR2 is FQNEAQ. CDR3 sequence: CASSLDINYGYTF. The CDR3 DNA follows: TGTGCCAGCAGCTTAGACATAAACTATGGCTACACCTTC.

This chain uses TRBV11-2 with TRBJ1-2, with 8 bases fitting TRBD1. V dropped 3 bases and J dropped 7; count of bases not matched to a gene: 4. The CDR3 extends over 13 amino acids. The germline V gene has CDR1 SGHAT and CDR2 FQNNGV. The CDR3 here is CASSLDRAGGYTF. CDR3 sequence (DNA): TGTGCCAGCAGCTTGGACAGGGCAGGTGGCTACACCTTC.

V and J are TRBV27 and TRBJ1-5; tentative D call: TRBD1 (6 bases). The germline gives CDR1 MNHEY, CDR2 SMNVEV (reference sequence). The length of the CDR3 is 14 residues. V lost 5 bases and J lost 6, with 14 bases in between. CDR3 amino acids: CASSAQGKGQPQHF. CDR3 DNA sequence: TGTGCCAGCAGTGCGCAGGGGAAAGGTCAGCCCCAGCATTTT.

The CDR3 coding sequence is TGCGCCAGCAGCTTCGCGGCTAGCGGGGGGACCTCCTACGAGCAGTACTTC. Encoded protein: CASSFAASGGTSYEQYF. The chain combines TRBV5-1 with TRBJ2-7; TRBD2 agrees at 11 bases. Germline CDR1 reads SGHRS; CDR2 reads YFSETQ. V lost 2 bases, J lost 0 bases, and 7 bases stayed unmatched. CDR3 length: 17 amino acids.

The V gene is TRBV7-8, the J gene TRBJ2-1; TRBD1 matches 10 bases. Germline V CDR1 and CDR2: SGHVS, FQNEAQ. This CDR3 is 15 amino acids long. The V segment lost 5 bases and the J segment 8 bases; nucleotides outside the gene matches: 9. CDR3 nucleotide sequence: TGTGCCAGCAGCCACCGGACAGGGGGTGGCGATGAGCAGTTCTTC. Protein: CASSHRTGGGDEQFF.

The chain combines TRBV9 with TRBJ2-5; no firm D call. The CDR3 runs 15 residues. From germline, CDR1 is SGDLS and CDR2 YYNGEE. Trimming removed 6 bases at V and 2 bases at J, with 17 bases between. This chain's CDR3 is CASTPPQPEQETQYF. The CDR3 region has the DNA TGTGCCAGCACCCCCCCACAGCCCGAGCAAGAGACCCAGTACTTC.

The chain uses TRBV7-9 and TRBJ2-2; D remains ambiguous. The germline V gene has CDR1 SEHNR and CDR2 FQNEAQ (reference sequence). V was trimmed by 5 bases and J by 5 bases, leaving 12 bases between them. The CDR3 contains 14 residues. Here the CDR3 reads CASSPRYLTGELFF. The DNA of the CDR3 is TGTGCCAGCAGCCCACGCTATCTAACCGGGGAGCTGTTTTTT.

The rearrangement joins TRBV4-1 to TRBJ2-2; 8 bases are shared with TRBD2. Trimming cost V 3 bases and J 1 base; bases outside gene matches: 4. This CDR3 has 16 amino acids. The germline V gene encodes CDR1 MGHRA and CDR2 YSYEKL. The CDR3 coding sequence is TGCGCCAGCAGCCATACCGGGACTAGGAACACCGGGGAGCTGTTTTTT. It yields the protein CASSHTGTRNTGELFF.

The J gene is TRBJ2-1, the V gene TRBV19, with D perhaps TRBD1 (5 bases). V gave up 3 bases and J gave up 16 bases, with 19 bases separating them. Germline CDR1 is LNHDA and CDR2 is SQIVND (reference sequence). The CDR3 runs to 13 residues. The CDR3 sequence: CASSIRWAGLVFF. For the CDR3, the DNA is TGTGCCAGTAGTATTCGATGGGCAGGGCTCGTTTTCTTC.

The chain links TRBV7-3 to TRBJ2-3; 8 bases fit TRBD2. Germline CDR1 and CDR2: SGHTA and FQGTGA. The CDR3 totals 17 residues. J was trimmed by 0 bases and V by 5 bases; bases with no gene match: 10. The CDR3 region has the DNA TGTGCCAGCAGCCGTACCTTAGCGGGGAGTAGCACAGATACGCAGTATTTT. Its translation: CASSRTLAGSSTDTQYF. The entire variable domain, with the rest obtained from reference TRBV7-3 and TRBJ2-3, is as follows: GAGVSQTPSNKVTEKGKYVELRCDPISGHTALYWYRQSLGQGPEFLIYFQGTGAADDSGLPNDRFFAVRPEGSVSTLKIQRTERGDSAVYLCASSRTLAGSSTDTQYFGPGTRLTVL.

The CDR3 DNA is TGTGCCAGCAGCTTGTCCGGGACAGCCTCCTACGAGCAGTACTTC. It translates to CASSLSGTASYEQYF. The chain recombines TRBV5-4 with TRBJ2-7; TRBD1 aligns across 7 bases. Looked up from germline, CDR1 is SGHNT and CDR2 is YYREEE (reference sequence). J was trimmed by 0 bases and V by 1 base; bases with no gene match: 4. This CDR3 is built from 15 residues.

V and J are TRBV11-2 and TRBJ2-6; the D is unclear. V lost 4 bases and J 0 bases, leaving 7 bases between the germline ends. The CDR3 contains 15 residues. In germline, CDR1 is SGHAT, CDR2 FQNNGV. CDR3 DNA sequence: TGTGCCAGCAGCTATTCGAGCTCTGGGGCCAACGTCCTGACTTTC. It encodes CASSYSSSGANVLTF.

CDR3 loop: CASRQGGGDGYTF. As DNA, the CDR3 is TGTGCCAGCAGACAGGGAGGGGGGGATGGCTACACCTTC. The rearrangement links TRBV5-6 to TRBJ1-2, with a possible D match to TRBD1 (6 bases). There are 13 residues in the CDR3. The V end was cut by 5 bases, the J end by 6 bases, with 14 bases between. Germline V gives CDR1 SGHDT, CDR2 YYEEEE. The full variable domain, with the rest looked up from reference TRBV5-6 and TRBJ1-2, is DAGVTQSPTHLIKTRGQQVTLRCSPKSGHDTVSWYQQALGQGPQFIFQYYEEEERQRGNFPDRFSGHQFPNYSSELNVNALLLGDSALYLCASRQGGGDGYTFGSGTRLTVV.

The rearrangement links TRBV5-4 to TRBJ2-7, with D possibly being TRBD1 (5 bases). The germline V gene encodes CDR1 SGHNT and CDR2 YYREEE (reference sequence). V lost 0 bases and J 5 bases, leaving 9 bases between the germline ends. The CDR3 loop spans 13 amino acids. Here the CDR3 reads CASSLGQGHEQYF. DNA of the CDR3: TGTGCCAGCAGCTTGGGCCAGGGCCACGAGCAGTACTTC.

The chain is built from TRBV11-1 and TRBJ2-1, with D perhaps TRBD1 (6 bases). The CDR3 is 15 residues long. The V gene lost 5 bases and the J gene lost 4 bases, with 15 bases spanning the gap. Germline CDR1 and CDR2: SGHAT and FQDESV (reference sequence). Here the CDR3 DNA reads TGTGCCAGCAGCCCGCAGGGGTCGAGGTACAATGAGCAGTTCTTC. Translation gives CASSPQGSRYNEQFF.

V is TRBV5-5 and J is TRBJ2-6, with D perhaps TRBD1 (6 bases). Germline loops: CDR1 SGHKS, CDR2 YYEKEE (reference sequence). Trimming left V 4 bases short and J 2 bases short, with 16 bases between. The CDR3 loop spans 17 amino acids. CDR3: CASSDDRPRTGANVLTF. CDR3 in DNA: TGTGCCAGCAGCGACGACAGGCCCAGGACTGGGGCCAACGTCCTGACTTTC.

V usage is TRBV6-5 and J usage is TRBJ2-3; 7 bases agree with TRBD1. The CDR3 is made up of 14 amino acids. The germline CDR1 and CDR2 sequences are MNHEY and SVGAGI. V lost 7 bases, J lost 1 base, and 5 bases stayed unmatched. CDR3 protein: CASKPGQGTDTQYF. Here the CDR3 DNA reads TGTGCCAGCAAACCAGGACAGGGCACAGATACGCAGTATTTT.